This T cell receptor beta chain was identified during a study of T cell responses to AZD1222 COVID-19 vaccine. This table comes from immunoSEQ multiplex PCR, and its TCRdb copy is limited to in-frame clones, with some not included. The repertoire holds approximately 77,000 clones, with more than 85% as singletons. Trimming took 4 bases from V and 4 from J, leaving 20 bases between them. Germline V gene data show CDR1 as SGHTA and CDR2 as FQGNSA. The CDR3 extends over 17 amino acids. This clone has more than one count but fewer than ten. The clonotype was recovered from an adult who received the AZD1222 COVID-19 vaccine. This chain joins TRBV7-2 and TRBJ1-5; D is unresolved. Sequencing used peripheral blood, obtained 28 days after the second AZD1222 dose. The CDR3 sequence is CASSSTGSQFFNQPQHF. The CDR3 DNA reads TGTGCCAGCAGCTCAACCGGGTCTCAGTTCTTTAATCAGCCCCAGCATTTT. The complete variable domain, with remaining parts taken from reference TRBV7-2 and TRBJ1-5, reads GAGVSQSPSNKVTEKGKDVELRCDPISGHTALYWYRQSLGQGLEFLIYFQGNSAPDKSGLPSDRFSAERTGGSVSTLTIQRTQQEDSAVYLCASSSTGSQFFNQPQHFGDGTRLSIL.